Given below is one T cell receptor (beta chain) in context. What it recognizes is unknown. From germline, CDR1 is SGDLS and CDR2 YYNGEE. Trimming shortened V by 0 bases and J by 6 bases, and 10 bases separated the two germline ends. The CDR3 sequence is 14 residues long. This record belongs to a study of cytomegalovirus exposure and HLA in healthy donors. The PCR made use of 60 Vbeta and 13 Jbeta primers. Profiled with immunoSEQ multiplex PCR; TCRdb holds only in-frame clones, not every one. The sample yields just under 250,000 clones, 82% seen once. Study results and caveats: Earlier analysis yielded a pattern in which most TCR beta V segments were productive about 87% or about 30% of the time.

The sequence was collected from a middle-aged woman in good health and CMV-seropositive. Sequenced input: PBMCs. The V gene is TRBV9, the J gene TRBJ2-4; D is unclear. CDR3 nucleotides: TGTGCCAGCAGCGTAGATAGTGAAGCAAACATTCAGTACTTC. Protein sequence: CASSVDSEANIQYF.